The clone carrying this T cell receptor (beta chain) was recorded a few times. This specimen comes from a study of OX40 agonist ivuxolimab in advanced cancers. Sequencing used immunoSEQ multiplex PCR; TCRdb keeps in-frame clones, though not all of them. The data hold approximately 70,000 clones, with roughly nine tenths observed a single time. The length of the CDR3 is 14 residues. Per the germline V gene, CDR1 is SGHVS and CDR2 is FNYEAQ. The V gene lost 3 bases and the J gene lost 1 base, with 7 bases spanning the gap. The sample in question was CD4+ or CD8+ T cells sorted from blood, obtained in a trial of the OX40 agonist ivuxolimab. The chain links TRBV7-6 to TRBJ1-5; D gene unclear. The receptor was derived from an adult with an advanced solid tumor such as melanoma, head and neck, liver or kidney cancer. CDR3 residues: CASSFAGSNQPQHF. For the CDR3, the DNA is TGTGCCAGCAGCTTCGCAGGAAGCAATCAGCCCCAGCATTTT.